The present T cell receptor (beta chain) was sequenced within a study of regulatory T cells in long-lasting Graves disease. As for time point: newly diagnosed GD, antithyroid drugs for less than 3 months. Following extraction of RNA from PBMCs, that RNA was used to make the TCR library. This clonotype was detected only a few times. Its antigen remains unidentified. CDR3 length: 18 amino acids. Germline CDR1 reads DFQATT; CDR2 reads SNEGSKA (reference sequence). Trimming pared 1 base from V and 0 bases from J, leaving 19 bases between. Points from the study as a whole: New patients shared over 800 public clonotypes, fewer than the approximately 3,000 shared by persistent patients.

Relying on iRepertoire HTBI primers and Arm-PCR of CDR3 regions, the team built TCR beta libraries. MiXCR, applied by TCRdb to the multiplex PCR reads, yields one record per CDR3 protein. The table includes some 450,000 distinct CDR3 sequences, roughly 15% detected once. The sample was also reused in another study, on T cells in Graves' hyperthyroidism and ophthalmopathy. This second study says: Hyperthyroidism in the patients, aged 18 to 65, was newly diagnosed and under 2 months in duration. Diagnostic assessment was based on clinical symptoms, serum thyroxine and TRAb, thyroid ultrasound and orbital computed tomography.

The origin of this receptor is a woman in her 30s with Graves disease. The input for sequencing was peripheral blood mononuclear cells (PBMCs), taken at new diagnosis, from a patient treated with antithyroid drugs. V usage is TRBV20-1 and J usage is TRBJ2-1; D is perhaps TRBD1 or TRBD2 (5 bases each). The CDR3 is CSARVRIPGDGSYNEQFF. The CDR3 nucleotides read TGCAGTGCTAGAGTCCGTATCCCCGGGGACGGCTCCTACAATGAGCAGTTCTTC.